This entry describes one TCR beta chain. Source study methods: Amplified reference gene primers provided the basis for estimating nucleated cell counts. Method: immunoSEQ multiplex PCR; TCRdb's copy keeps in-frame clones and lacks some. Clonal size and the V and J genes are those of that table, whereas D and trimming came from the DNA. The profile shows roughly 130,000 clones, 86% of them singletons. The data originate from a study of blood T cell repertoires in COVID-19. Study-wide background: Samples of COVID-19 (acute and convalescent) were obtained from the United States, Italy and Spain. PBMCs, B-cell-depleted T cells, or T cells provided the cDNA or gDNA that made up the material.

V shed 5 bases and J 0 bases; nucleotides not matched to a gene: 6. This CDR3 has 15 amino acids. Germline CDR1 reads SGHAT; CDR2 reads FQNNGV. Sequencing was done on a sample of peripheral blood. The TCR sequence derives from a man aged 35 to 55 with acute or convalescent COVID-19. This chain connects TRBV11-2 to TRBJ1-2, with 7 positions matching TRBD1. CDR3 bases: TGTGCCAGCAGCCGCGACAGGGTCACTAACTATGGCTACACCTTC. It yields the protein CASSRDRVTNYGYTF.